This T cell receptor beta chain was sequenced for a study of Graves' ophthalmopathy and Graves' hyperthyroidism. The study, taken as a whole, reports: Progression of ophthalmopathy was predicted by the model with roughly 68% sensitivity and around 72% specificity. Blood contained most expanded thyroid clonotypes exceeding 0.001 frequency.

The CDR3 length is 12 residues. V was cut by 1 base and J by 5 bases, with 6 bases left in between. Per germline, CDR1 SGHRS and CDR2 YFSETQ. Turning to this clonotype: Its antigen is undetermined.

The authors amplified TCR beta CDR3 regions, and they did so from RNA transcripts for repertoire sequencing. The library came from an HTBI-primed first-round RT-PCR and a second-round multiplex PCR. MiXCR, run by TCRdb on the multiplex PCR reads, gives a single entry per CDR3 protein. The sample has roughly 170,000 distinct CDR3 sequences; around two fifths are singletons. Fresh peripheral blood, around 9.8 ml, was the PBMC source. The sequencing input was peripheral blood. This receptor was taken from a man aged 25 to 45 with Graves' ophthalmopathy. V and J are TRBV5-1 and TRBJ1-1; D not certain. The CDR3 loop reads CASSLSGTEAFF. The CDR3 nucleotides are TGCGCCAGCAGCTTGTCCGGGACTGAAGCTTTCTTT.